This T cell receptor (beta chain) is from a study of T cell responses to AZD1222 COVID-19 vaccine. The repertoire was sequenced with immunoSEQ multiplex PCR; TCRdb's copy has only in-frame clones and lacks some. Among roughly 130,000 clones, approximately 90% were seen once, and the ten largest hold approximately 1.5%. J lost 6 bases, V lost 5 bases, and 13 bases had no gene match. The CDR3 runs to 16 residues. The V gene's germline CDR1 is MDHEN and CDR2 SYDVKM. The source of this sequence is an adult in good health. The V and J genes are TRBV28 and TRBJ2-1; 7 bases are shared with TRBD1. This material consisted of peripheral blood, taken on day 0 of AZD1222 vaccination. The CDR3 sequence: CASSTSTRGLGNEQFF. The CDR3 bases are TGTGCCAGCAGTACATCGACGAGGGGGCTAGGCAATGAGCAGTTCTTC.